Each of the 30 T cell receptor beta chains below was sequenced from the same sample in a study of somatic mutations in cytotoxic T cells in rheumatoid arthritis. The table came from immunoSEQ multiplex PCR; TCRdb's copy has only in-frame clones and leaves some out. Of 20,000 to 25,000 clones detected, roughly 80% appear once; the ten largest clones hold approximately 3.8%. The sample taken for sequencing was CD8+ T cells sorted from blood. These receptor sequences come from an adult with rheumatoid arthritis.

V is TRBV5-6 and J is TRBJ2-1; TRBD2 matches 7 bases. V gave up 4 bases and J gave up 9 bases; unmatched junction bases: 4. The CDR3 totals 12 residues. Per the germline V gene, CDR1 is SGHDT and CDR2 is YYEEEE. In nucleotides, the CDR3 is TGTGCCAGCAGCGCGGGGACTACTGAGCAGTTCTTC. Translating it yields CASSAGTTEQFF.

The chain employs TRBV5-8 and TRBJ2-6; D is perhaps TRBD1 (6 bases). V lost 1 base and J 1 base, leaving 6 bases between the germline ends. Germline V gene sequence: CDR1 SGHTS, CDR2 YDEGEE. The CDR3 loop spans 15 amino acids. CDR3 amino acids: CASSLRGSGANVLTF. The CDR3 nucleotides read TGTGCCAGCAGCTTGAGGGGGTCTGGGGCCAACGTCCTGACTTTC.

For this clone: The same CDR3 can be traced to other DNA sequences in this sample. V gene TRBV15 combines with J gene TRBJ2-3, with D possibly TRBD1 on 5 matching bases. From germline, CDR1 is LNHNV and CDR2 YYDKDF (reference sequence). CDR3 length: 16 amino acids. With 3 bases removed from V and 2 bases from J, the gap between germline ends came to 15 bases. The CDR3 DNA is TGTGCCACCAGCAGTGGGGAAGGGGTCTACACAGATACGCAGTATTTT. Its translation is CATSSGEGVYTDTQYF. Variable domain in full (rest from reference TRBV15 and TRBJ2-3): DAMVIQNPRYQVTQFGKPVTLSCSQTLNHNVMYWYQQKSSQAPKLLFHYYDKDFNNEADTPDNFQSRRPNTSFCFLDIRSPGLGDTAMYLCATSSGEGVYTDTQYFGPGTRLTVL.

J is TRBJ2-7 and V is TRBV10-3; maybe TRBD2 (7 bases). V lost 6 bases to trimming and J lost 5 bases, with 17 bases between them. Per the germline V gene, CDR1 is ENHRY and CDR2 is SYGVKD. The CDR3 contains 14 residues. The CDR3 is CAISDWGGRNEQYF. Written as DNA, the CDR3 is TGTGCCATCAGCGATTGGGGGGGCCGCAACGAGCAGTACTTC.

This chain connects TRBV2 to TRBJ2-3; TRBD2 aligns across 8 bases. CDR1 SNHLY and CDR2 FYNNEI come from the germline V gene. The V gene end was trimmed by 8 bases and the J gene end by 2 bases; junction bases not matched to a gene: 6. This CDR3 contains 14 residues. CDR3 amino acids: CASGTSGFTDTQYF. In DNA, the CDR3 is TGTGCCAGCGGAACTAGCGGATTCACAGATACGCAGTATTTT.

This clone has just one count. The CDR3 bases are TGTGCCAGTAGTACCGATCTAGCGGGGGACACAGATACGCAGTATTTT. Protein product: CASSTDLAGDTDTQYF. The chain combines TRBV19 with TRBJ2-3; 10 bases align to TRBD2. V lost 4 bases, J lost 2 bases, and 6 bases stayed unmatched. There are 16 residues in the CDR3. Germline V gene sequence: CDR1 LNHDA, CDR2 SQIVND (reference sequence).

V is TRBV4-1 and J is TRBJ2-1, with 12 nucleotides matching TRBD2. CDR1 is MGHRA, CDR2 YSYEKL, per germline. The CDR3 has 15 residues. V gave up 3 bases and J gave up 8 bases; unmatched junction bases: 5. CDR3 loop: CASSHTSGGPYEQFF. CDR3 sequence (DNA): TGCGCCAGCAGCCACACTAGCGGGGGGCCGTATGAGCAGTTCTTC.

This clone has just a few counts. This chain links TRBV7-9 with TRBJ1-1; the match to TRBD1 covers 8 bases. The CDR3 runs to 15 residues. Looked up from germline, CDR1 is SEHNR and CDR2 is FQNEAQ (reference sequence). The V and J ends lost 5 bases and 7 bases, in that order; junction bases with no gene match: 12. CDR3 in DNA: TGTGCCAGCAGCCCGGGACAGGTGAGAAGCTTTGAAGCTTTCTTT. Residues: CASSPGQVRSFEAFF.

The V gene is TRBV12-2, the J gene TRBJ1-1; the table's D gene call, TRBD1, was not cross checked with the DNA. TRBV12-2 is noted as a pseudogene. The CDR3 loop spans 16 amino acids. CDR3: CASRSRQGEGYTEAFF. The CDR3 nucleotides read TGTGCAAGTCGCTCCAGACAGGGGGAGGGGTACACTGAAGCTTTCTTT.

The chain combines TRBV10-3 with TRBJ1-3; tentatively, D is TRBD1 (6 bases). Per germline, CDR1 ENHRY and CDR2 SYGVKD. The CDR3 totals 16 residues. Trimming stripped 3 bases from V and 0 bases from J, with 12 bases between. The CDR3 DNA follows: TGTGCCATCAGTGAATTTGGGGGCAGCTCTGGAAACACCATATATTTT. Translated: CAISEFGGSSGNTIYF.

V gene TRBV13 combines with J gene TRBJ1-4; D perhaps matches TRBD1 (5 bases). V was pared by 3 bases and J by 4 bases, with 12 bases between. Germline V CDR1 and CDR2: PRHDT, FYEKMQ (reference sequence). The CDR3 length is 15 residues. The CDR3 DNA is TGTGCCAGCAGCTTGGGCCTGGGGGGTAATGAAAAACTGTTTTTT. It encodes CASSLGLGGNEKLFF.

The chain recombines TRBV6-5 with TRBJ2-2; the match to TRBD1 covers 7 bases. J gave up 4 bases and V 2 bases, and 4 bases lay outside the gene matches. This CDR3 contains 15 residues. The germline V gene has CDR1 MNHEY and CDR2 SVGAGI. The CDR3 nucleotides are TGTGCCAGCAGTTACATGACAGGGCCCACCGGGGAGCTGTTTTTT. It is translated as CASSYMTGPTGELFF.

The V and J genes are TRBV2 and TRBJ2-5; the D gene is possibly TRBD2 (5 bases). CDR1 SNHLY and CDR2 FYNNEI come from the germline V gene. The CDR3 totals 12 residues. Trimming left V 7 bases short and J 2 bases short, with 8 bases between. CDR3 region: CASIRGQETQYF. DNA for the CDR3: TGTGCCAGCATCCGGGGACAAGAGACCCAGTACTTC.

The gene calls are TRBV7-5 and TRBJ1-3; the DNA was not used to check the table's D call, TRBD1. TRBV7-5 is a known pseudogene. The CDR3 consists of 17 residues. The CDR3 here is CARSLNGTGSSGNTIYF. The CDR3 DNA is TGTGCCAGAAGCTTAAACGGGACAGGGAGCTCTGGAAACACCATATATTTT.

The rearrangement joins TRBV9 to TRBJ2-7, with D perhaps matching TRBD1 (6 bases). Germline V gives CDR1 SGDLS, CDR2 YYNGEE. V lost 0 bases to trimming and J lost 3 bases, with 10 bases between them. The CDR3 consists of 14 residues. The CDR3 is CASSVGTEYYEQYF. CDR3 bases: TGTGCCAGCAGCGTAGGGACAGAGTACTACGAGCAGTACTTC.

The chain joins TRBV7-2 to TRBJ2-2; D uncertain. Trimming took 1 base from V and 4 from J, leaving 7 bases between them. CDR1 SGHTA and CDR2 FQGNSA come from the germline V gene. The CDR3 sequence is 14 residues long. In DNA, the CDR3 is TGTGCCAGCAGCTTAGGGGCCTCCACCGGGGAGCTGTTTTTT. Its translation: CASSLGASTGELFF.

This rearrangement joins TRBV5-1 to TRBJ2-5; D tentatively fits TRBD1 or TRBD2 (5 bases each). V lost 7 bases to trimming and J lost 5 bases, with 18 bases between them. The CDR3 totals 14 residues. Germline values: CDR1 SGHRS, CDR2 YFSETQ. The CDR3 bases are TGCGCCAGCTTCCCCGGGGCGTCGGGGGAGACCCAGTACTTC. This gives the protein CASFPGASGETQYF.

This rearrangement joins TRBV14 to TRBJ2-4, with D perhaps matching TRBD2 (5 bases). V was trimmed by 5 bases and J by 6 bases, leaving 14 bases between them. In germline, CDR1 is SGHDN, CDR2 FVKESK. CDR3 size: 14 residues. CDR3 DNA sequence: TGTGCCAGCAGCTCCCGTCTAGCCCTAAACATTCAGTACTTC. Encoded protein: CASSSRLALNIQYF.

The chain links TRBV27 to TRBJ1-2; D ambiguous. V was clipped by 0 bases and J by 6 bases, with 11 bases between them. From germline, CDR1 is MNHEY and CDR2 SMNVEV (reference sequence). The CDR3 sequence is 14 residues long. CDR3 DNA sequence: TGTGCCAGCAGTTTATCGTCAGGCAAGGATGGCTACACCTTC. It encodes CASSLSSGKDGYTF.

The rearrangement joins TRBV7-9 to TRBJ2-1; 16 positions agree with TRBD2. The J segment lost 4 bases and the V segment lost 5 bases, leaving 5 bases of the junction unmatched. The CDR3 covers 17 residues. Germline CDR1 is SEHNR and CDR2 is FQNEAQ (reference sequence). This chain's CDR3 is CASSPGTSGGGYNEQFF. DNA of the CDR3: TGTGCCAGCAGCCCCGGGACTAGCGGGGGGGGGTACAATGAGCAGTTCTTC.

The gene calls are TRBV7-9 and TRBJ2-3, with unresolved D. CDR3 length equals 13 residues. Trimming took 5 bases from V and 4 from J, leaving 10 bases between them. Per the germline V gene, CDR1 is SEHNR and CDR2 is FQNEAQ (reference sequence). The CDR3 region is CASSNLPADTQYF. The CDR3 nucleotides read TGTGCCAGCAGCAACTTACCGGCAGATACGCAGTATTTT.

J is TRBJ2-1 and V is TRBV2; TRBD2 matches 8 bases. J was trimmed by 7 bases and V by 6 bases; bases with no gene match: 8. The V gene's germline CDR1 is SNHLY and CDR2 FYNNEI. This CDR3 is 14 amino acids long. CDR3 DNA sequence: TGTGCCAGCAGGCCCCCGGGGGGGGAGAATGAGCAGTTCTTC. Its protein is CASRPPGGENEQFF. Supplemented by reference TRBV2 and TRBJ2-1, the full variable domain reads EPEVTQTPSHQVTQMGQEVILRCVPISNHLYFYWYRQILGQKVEFLVSFYNNEISEKSEIFDDQFSVERPDGSNFTLKIRSTKLEDSAMYFCASRPPGGENEQFFGPGTRLTVL.

V gene TRBV11-2 combines with J gene TRBJ2-7; D is uncertain. The germline gives CDR1 SGHAT, CDR2 FQNNGV. Trimming removed 8 bases at V and 4 bases at J, with 15 bases between. The CDR3 loop spans 13 amino acids. CDR3 nucleotides: TGTGCCAGCTTTTTAGTCAGGAATTACGAGCAGTACTTC. It translates to CASFLVRNYEQYF.

This chain connects TRBV2 to TRBJ2-3; tentative D call: TRBD1 (7 bases). Per the germline V gene, CDR1 is SNHLY and CDR2 is FYNNEI. The CDR3 spans 16 residues. Trimming pared 6 bases from V and 0 bases from J, leaving 16 bases between. In nucleotides, the CDR3 is TGTGCCAGCAGACTAGTACAGGGGACTAGCACAGATACGCAGTATTTT. Protein: CASRLVQGTSTDTQYF.

The rearrangement joins TRBV5-4 to TRBJ2-5; D remains unclear. Trimming left V 4 bases short and J 1 base short, with 14 bases between. The CDR3 extends over 15 amino acids. Germline CDR1 SGHNT, CDR2 YYREEE (reference sequence). The CDR3 nucleotides are TGTGCCAGCAGCACACAGAAATGGGCCCAAGAGACCCAGTACTTC. Translated, it gives CASSTQKWAQETQYF.

The chain carries TRBV6-5 and TRBJ1-2; no reliable D call. Germline lookup yields CDR1 MNHEY and CDR2 SVGAGI. V lost 5 bases and J lost 5, with 9 bases in between. This CDR3 is built from 12 residues. The CDR3 DNA is TGTGCCAGCAGTGAGGGCTGGTATGGCTACACCTTC. Its translation: CASSEGWYGYTF.

The DNA of the CDR3 is TGTGCCAGCAGCTCCCATCGACTAGACTACGAGCAGTACTTC. Translation: CASSSHRLDYEQYF. This chain joins TRBV27 and TRBJ2-7; perhaps TRBD2 as D (6 bases). The V gene lost 6 bases and the J gene lost 3 bases, with 15 bases spanning the gap. Per germline, CDR1 MNHEY and CDR2 SMNVEV (reference sequence). This CDR3 is 14 amino acids long.

The chain is built from TRBV2 and TRBJ2-5, with 7 bases identical to TRBD2. Trimming took 6 bases from V and 0 from J; bases not matched to a gene: 7. CDR1 SNHLY and CDR2 FYNNEI come from the germline V gene. The CDR3 has 15 residues. CDR3 sequence: CASSSDGGYQETQYF. CDR3 coding DNA: TGTGCCAGCAGCTCGGACGGGGGGTACCAAGAGACCCAGTACTTC. Supplemented by reference TRBV2 and TRBJ2-5, the full variable domain reads EPEVTQTPSHQVTQMGQEVILRCVPISNHLYFYWYRQILGQKVEFLVSFYNNEISEKSEIFDDQFSVERPDGSNFTLKIRSTKLEDSAMYFCASSSDGGYQETQYFGPGTRLLVL.

The V gene is TRBV7-6, the J gene TRBJ1-4, with 9 nucleotides matching TRBD1. After removal of 6 bases from V and 5 bases from J, the junction contained 4 bases not matched to a gene. The CDR3 totals 14 residues. Looked up from germline, CDR1 is SGHVS and CDR2 is FNYEAQ. CDR3 sequence: CASSTGQGNEKLFF. Here the CDR3 DNA reads TGTGCCAGCAGTACGGGACAGGGCAATGAAAAACTGTTTTTT. The full variable domain, its missing parts supplied by reference TRBV7-6 and TRBJ1-4, is GAGVSQSPRYKVTKRGQDVALRCDPISGHVSLYWYRQALGQGPEFLTYFNYEAQQDKSGLPNDRFSAERPEGSISTLTIQRTEQRDSAMYRCASSTGQGNEKLFFGSGTQLSVL.

The V call is TRBV19, the J call TRBJ1-2; 9 nucleotides agree with TRBD1. Germline CDR1 LNHDA, CDR2 SQIVND (reference sequence). With V trimmed by 10 bases and J by 3 bases, 6 bases remained unmatched. This CDR3 region has 13 residues. CDR3 protein: CATEDRGYYGYTF. In DNA, the CDR3 is TGTGCCACCGAGGACAGGGGCTACTATGGCTACACCTTC.